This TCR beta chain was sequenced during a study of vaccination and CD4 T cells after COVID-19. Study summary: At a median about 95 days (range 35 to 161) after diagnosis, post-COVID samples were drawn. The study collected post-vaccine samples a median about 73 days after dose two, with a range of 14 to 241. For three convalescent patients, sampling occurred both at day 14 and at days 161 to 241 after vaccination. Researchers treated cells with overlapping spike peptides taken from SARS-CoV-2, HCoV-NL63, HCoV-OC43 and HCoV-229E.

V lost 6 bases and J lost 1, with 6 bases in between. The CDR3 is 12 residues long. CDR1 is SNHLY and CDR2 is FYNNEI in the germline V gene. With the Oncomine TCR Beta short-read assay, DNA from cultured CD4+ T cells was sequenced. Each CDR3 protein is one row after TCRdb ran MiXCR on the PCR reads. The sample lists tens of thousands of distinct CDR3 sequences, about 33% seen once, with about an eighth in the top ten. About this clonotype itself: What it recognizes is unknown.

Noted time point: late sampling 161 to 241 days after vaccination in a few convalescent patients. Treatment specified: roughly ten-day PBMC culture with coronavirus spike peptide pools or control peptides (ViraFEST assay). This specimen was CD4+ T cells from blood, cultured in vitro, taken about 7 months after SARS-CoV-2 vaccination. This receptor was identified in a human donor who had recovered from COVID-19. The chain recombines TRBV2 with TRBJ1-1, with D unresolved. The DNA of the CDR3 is TGTGCCAGCAGGTACTCGAACACTGAAGCTTTCTTT. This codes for CASRYSNTEAFF.